The 19 T cell receptor beta chains below come from one sample, sequenced in a study of T cell changes during pregnancy in multiple sclerosis. Profiling relied on immunoSEQ multiplex PCR, and the TCRdb table lists in-frame clones only, not all of them. The sample has about 68,000 clones; over 85% are singletons. Source: peripheral blood, taken after pregnancy. The receptors come from a female donor in good health, enrolled as a control in a pregnancy study.

This chain uses TRBV28 with TRBJ1-3; 12 nucleotides align to TRBD1. Germline lookup yields CDR1 MDHEN and CDR2 SYDVKM. The CDR3 contains 20 residues. The V segment lost 6 bases and the J segment 0 bases; nucleotides outside the gene matches: 15. CDR3 sequence (DNA): TGTGCCAGCAGCGTTACTCCGGGACAGGGGGCCGCCCGCTCTGGAAACACCATATATTTT. Translation: CASSVTPGQGAARSGNTIYF.

The chain carries TRBV27 and TRBJ2-1; 9 positions agree with TRBD2. Looked up from germline, CDR1 is MNHEY and CDR2 is SMNVEV (reference sequence). The CDR3 runs 15 residues. J gave up 6 bases and V 6 bases, and 9 bases lay outside the gene matches. Here the CDR3 reads CASSRGGLAANEQFF. The CDR3 region has the DNA TGTGCCAGCAGCCGAGGGGGACTAGCTGCCAATGAGCAGTTCTTC.

The V call is TRBV5-6, the J call TRBJ2-7; possibly TRBD1 for D (5 bases). The CDR3 loop spans 14 amino acids. Germline V gene lookup returns CDR1 SGHDT and CDR2 YYEEEE. V was cut by 0 bases and J by 1 base, with 8 bases left in between. CDR3 loop: CASSLEGASYEQYF. The CDR3 DNA reads TGTGCCAGCAGCTTGGAAGGGGCGTCCTACGAGCAGTACTTC.

The chain couples TRBV19 to TRBJ1-5, with 12 bases matching TRBD1. The CDR3 runs to 15 residues. V was pared by 5 bases and J by 8 bases, with 7 bases of the junction left unmatched. The germline gives CDR1 LNHDA, CDR2 SQIVND (reference sequence). The CDR3 reads CASSSWDRGLKPQHF. The DNA for the CDR3 is TGTGCCAGTAGTTCCTGGGACAGGGGGCTTAAGCCCCAGCATTTT.

The count of this clone is one. CDR3 bases: TGCGCCAGCAGCCAAGCCCTGGGGGGGGCATCGGATACGCAGTATTTT. Its translation is CASSQALGGASDTQYF. This rearrangement joins TRBV4-1 to TRBJ2-3; possibly TRBD2 for D (7 bases). The CDR3 contains 16 residues. The ends were cut back, 1 base at V and 6 bases at J, with 17 bases in the middle. Germline assignment: CDR1 MGHRA and CDR2 YSYEKL.

This clone came up a few times. Within the sample, other DNA sequences also encode this same CDR3. The chain recombines TRBV6-1 with TRBJ2-5, with TRBD2 matching 12 bases. CDR1 and CDR2 (germline): MNHNS, SASEGT. V lost 2 bases and J lost 5; bases outside the gene matches: 3. The CDR3 is 15 amino acids. For the CDR3, the DNA is TGTGCCAGCAGTGAACTAGCGGGGGGGCCGGAGACCCAGTACTTC. This sequence encodes CASSELAGGPETQYF.

The gene calls are TRBV6-1 and TRBJ2-7; TRBD1 matches 8 bases. The V gene's germline CDR1 is MNHNS and CDR2 SASEGT. This CDR3 region has 15 residues. V lost 4 bases to trimming and J lost 2 bases; unmatched junction nucleotides: 7. CDR3 residues: CASSAPGQETYEQYF. The CDR3 nucleotides are TGTGCCAGCAGTGCGCCGGGACAGGAGACCTACGAGCAGTACTTC.

The V gene is TRBV10-3, the J gene TRBJ2-2; 9 nucleotides line up with TRBD2. The trim removed 7 bases at V and 4 bases at J, leaving 13 bases unmatched. The CDR3 covers 17 residues. Germline loops: CDR1 ENHRY, CDR2 SYGVKD. This chain's CDR3 is CAIKPSGALRSTGELFF. Here the CDR3 DNA reads TGTGCCATCAAACCTAGCGGGGCCCTACGAAGCACCGGGGAGCTGTTTTTT.

The V gene is TRBV5-4, the J gene TRBJ2-7; 10 nucleotides agree with TRBD2. The J segment lost 4 bases and the V segment lost 0 bases, leaving 4 bases of the junction unmatched. The CDR3 is made up of 15 amino acids. The V gene's germline CDR1 is SGHNT and CDR2 YYREEE (reference sequence). CDR3 residues: CASSLGGTSDYEQYF. CDR3 bases: TGTGCCAGCAGCTTGGGAGGGACTAGCGATTACGAGCAGTACTTC.

This rearrangement joins TRBV5-1 to TRBJ1-2, with TRBD1 identical over 7 bases. Trimming at V came to 2 bases and at J to 4 bases, leaving 5 bases not matched to a gene. Germline V gene lookup returns CDR1 SGHRS and CDR2 YFSETQ. The CDR3 contains 14 residues. In nucleotides, the CDR3 is TGCGCCAGCAGCTTCGACAGGGCAATCTATGGCTACACCTTC. Protein product: CASSFDRAIYGYTF. The whole variable domain, remainder taken from reference TRBV5-1 and TRBJ1-2, is KAGVTQTPRYLIKTRGQQVTLSCSPISGHRSVSWYQQTPGQGLQFLFEYFSETQRNKGNFPGRFSGRQFSNSRSEMNVSTLELGDSALYLCASSFDRAIYGYTFGSGTRLTVV.

The chain carries TRBV5-4 and TRBJ2-7; a possible D gene is TRBD1 (6 bases). Germline V CDR1 and CDR2: SGHNT, YYREEE (reference sequence). The germline V and J ends were trimmed by 0 bases and 3 bases, with 13 bases remaining between them. CDR3 length equals 15 residues. The CDR3 loop reads CASSLDREPYYEQYF. CDR3 bases: TGTGCCAGCAGCTTGGACAGGGAACCCTACTACGAGCAGTACTTC.

This rearrangement joins TRBV28 to TRBJ1-2; D possibly corresponds to TRBD1 (6 bases). Trimming took 3 bases from V and 8 from J, leaving 10 bases between them. The CDR3 is made up of 12 amino acids. The germline gives CDR1 MDHEN, CDR2 SYDVKM. In nucleotides, the CDR3 is TGTGCCAGCAGTTTGGGGACAAGGGGCTACACCTTC. This codes for CASSLGTRGYTF.

This chain joins TRBV28 and TRBJ1-4; the D is unclear. The CDR3 sequence is 14 residues long. Germline CDR1 MDHEN, CDR2 SYDVKM. Trimming cost V 2 bases and J 7 bases, with 11 bases left between them. CDR3 DNA sequence: TGTGCCAGCAGTTTAGGAGGGTCTAGTGAAAAACTGTTTTTT. It codes for CASSLGGSSEKLFF.

J is TRBJ1-6 and V is TRBV25-1; 7 bases align to TRBD1. Germline V CDR1 and CDR2: MGHDK, SYGVNS. J lost 7 bases, V lost 6 bases, and 6 bases had no gene match. This CDR3 has 14 residues. The CDR3 sequence: CASSADRDNSPLHF. Here the CDR3 DNA reads TGTGCCAGCAGCGCCGACAGGGACAATTCACCCCTCCACTTT. The complete variable domain, with remaining parts taken from reference TRBV25-1 and TRBJ1-6, reads EADIYQTPRYLVIGTGKKITLECSQTMGHDKMYWYQQDPGMELHLIHYSYGVNSTEKGDLSSESTVSRIRTEHFPLTLESARPSHTSQYLCASSADRDNSPLHFGNGTRLTVT.

This chain connects TRBV19 to TRBJ2-5, with TRBD2 matching 11 bases. V shed 3 bases and J 0 bases; nucleotides not matched to a gene: 9. The germline CDR1 and CDR2 sequences are LNHDA and SQIVND (reference sequence). The length of the CDR3 is 18 residues. This chain's CDR3 is CASSMAPSGGPYQETQYF. CDR3 DNA sequence: TGTGCCAGTAGTATGGCACCTAGCGGGGGGCCATACCAAGAGACCCAGTACTTC.

This chain joins TRBV2 and TRBJ2-7; 8 bases fit TRBD2. CDR3 length: 14 amino acids. Trimming removed 3 bases from V and 3 bases from J; junction bases left unmatched: 4. Per the germline V gene, CDR1 is SNHLY and CDR2 is FYNNEI. CDR3 in DNA: TGTGCCAGCAGTGATGGTAGCGGGGTCTACGAGCAGTACTTC. Its translation: CASSDGSGVYEQYF.

V gene TRBV28 combines with J gene TRBJ1-6, with TRBD1 matching 7 bases. In germline, CDR1 is MDHEN, CDR2 SYDVKM. J lost 0 bases, V lost 6 bases, and 5 bases had no gene match. The CDR3 consists of 16 residues. In DNA, the CDR3 is TGTGCCAGCAGCCTCAGGGGGAGCTCCTATAATTCACCCCTCCACTTT. Translated: CASSLRGSSYNSPLHF.

This clone is a singleton in its sample. V gene TRBV7-9 combines with J gene TRBJ2-2; 10 nucleotides align to TRBD2. Germline V gene data show CDR1 as SEHNR and CDR2 as FQNEAQ (reference sequence). The J segment lost 3 bases and the V segment lost 5 bases, leaving 0 bases of the junction unmatched. The CDR3 runs 14 residues. Here the CDR3 reads CASSTSGDTGELFF. For the CDR3, the DNA is TGTGCCAGCAGCACTAGCGGGGACACCGGGGAGCTGTTTTTT.

The rearrangement links TRBV19 to TRBJ1-4; D remains unclear. The CDR3 is 15 amino acids. Germline CDR1 LNHDA, CDR2 SQIVND (reference sequence). Trimming cost V 3 bases and J 0 bases, with 8 bases left between them. CDR3 nucleotides: TGTGCCAGTAGTATCGGAGCCGCAACTAATGAAAAACTGTTTTTT. It encodes CASSIGAATNEKLFF.